This T cell receptor (beta chain) is drawn from a study of blood T cell repertoires in COVID-19. TCRdb keeps only in-frame clones here, not all; method: immunoSEQ multiplex PCR. The profile shows 100,000 to 150,000 clones, 60% to 85% of them singletons. V was pared by 5 bases and J by 5 bases, with 6 bases of the junction left unmatched. The V gene's germline CDR1 is MNHEY and CDR2 SMNVEV (reference sequence). The CDR3 covers 15 residues. Sample: peripheral blood. This chain links TRBV27 with TRBJ1-4; 9 positions agree with TRBD1. The sequence came from a man in his sixties or seventies with acute or convalescent COVID-19. The CDR3 DNA reads TGTGCCAGCAGTATCCACAGGGGGCGGAATGAAAAACTGTTTTTT. Amino acid sequence: CASSIHRGRNEKLFF.